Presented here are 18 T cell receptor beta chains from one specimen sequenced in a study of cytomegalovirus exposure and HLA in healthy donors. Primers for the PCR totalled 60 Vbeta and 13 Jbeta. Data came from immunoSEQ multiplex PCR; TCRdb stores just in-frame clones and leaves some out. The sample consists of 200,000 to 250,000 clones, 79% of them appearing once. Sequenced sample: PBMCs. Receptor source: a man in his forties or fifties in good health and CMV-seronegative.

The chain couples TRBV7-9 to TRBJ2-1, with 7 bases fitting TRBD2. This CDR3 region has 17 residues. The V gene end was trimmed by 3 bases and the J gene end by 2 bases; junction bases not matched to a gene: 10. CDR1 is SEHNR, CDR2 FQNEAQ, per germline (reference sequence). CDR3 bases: TGTGCCAGCAGCTTCCCGAGGGGAGGGAGGCCCTACAATGAGCAGTTCTTC. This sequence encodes CASSFPRGGRPYNEQFF.

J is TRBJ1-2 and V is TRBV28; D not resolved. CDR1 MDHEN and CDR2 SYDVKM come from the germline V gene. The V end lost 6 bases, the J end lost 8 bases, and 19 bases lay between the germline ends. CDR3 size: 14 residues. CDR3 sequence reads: CASSPLGGVQGYTF. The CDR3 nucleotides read TGTGCCAGCAGCCCCCTAGGCGGGGTTCAGGGCTACACCTTC.

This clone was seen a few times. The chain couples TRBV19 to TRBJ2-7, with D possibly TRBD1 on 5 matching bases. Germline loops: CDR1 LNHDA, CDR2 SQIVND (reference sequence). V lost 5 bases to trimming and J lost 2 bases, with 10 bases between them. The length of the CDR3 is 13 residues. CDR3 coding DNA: TGTGCCAGTAGTCCCGGACAACCCTACGAGCAGTACTTC. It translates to CASSPGQPYEQYF.

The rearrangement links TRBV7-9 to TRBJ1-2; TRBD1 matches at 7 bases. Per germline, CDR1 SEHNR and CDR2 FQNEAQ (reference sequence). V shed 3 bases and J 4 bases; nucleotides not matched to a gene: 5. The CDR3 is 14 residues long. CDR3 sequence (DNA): TGTGCCAGCAGCTTCGCGGGACAGCCCTATGGCTACACCTTC. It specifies CASSFAGQPYGYTF.

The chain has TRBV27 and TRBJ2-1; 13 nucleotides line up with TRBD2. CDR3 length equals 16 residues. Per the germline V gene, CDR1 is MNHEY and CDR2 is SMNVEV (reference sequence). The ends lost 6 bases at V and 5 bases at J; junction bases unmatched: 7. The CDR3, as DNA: TGTGCCAGCAGACCCGGGACTAGCGGGACCCACAATGAGCAGTTCTTC. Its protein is CASRPGTSGTHNEQFF.

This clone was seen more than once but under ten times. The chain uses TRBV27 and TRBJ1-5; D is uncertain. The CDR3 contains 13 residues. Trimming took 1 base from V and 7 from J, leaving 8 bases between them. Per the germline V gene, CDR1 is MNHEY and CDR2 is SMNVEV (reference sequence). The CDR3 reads CASSLFRNQPQHF. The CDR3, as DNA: TGTGCCAGCAGTTTATTCAGGAACCAGCCCCAGCATTTT.

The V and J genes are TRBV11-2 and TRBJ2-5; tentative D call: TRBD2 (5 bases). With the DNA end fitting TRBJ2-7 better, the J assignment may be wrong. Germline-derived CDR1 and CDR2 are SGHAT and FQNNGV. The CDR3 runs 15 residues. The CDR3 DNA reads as TGTGCCAGCAGCTTAGCGGGGAACCGGGTCTACGAGCAGTACTTC. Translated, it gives CASSLAGNRVYEQYF.

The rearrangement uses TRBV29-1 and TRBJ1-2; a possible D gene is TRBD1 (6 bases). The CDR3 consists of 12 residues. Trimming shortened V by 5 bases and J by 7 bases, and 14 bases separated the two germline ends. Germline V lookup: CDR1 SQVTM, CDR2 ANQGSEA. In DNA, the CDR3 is TGCAGCGTTCTCCACAAAGGGGGTGGCTACACCTTC. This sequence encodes CSVLHKGGGYTF.

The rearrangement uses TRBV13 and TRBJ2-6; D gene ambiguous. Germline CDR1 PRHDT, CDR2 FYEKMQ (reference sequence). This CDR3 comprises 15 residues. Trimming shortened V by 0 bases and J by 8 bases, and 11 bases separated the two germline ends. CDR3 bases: TGTGCCAGCAGCTTAGGCCCCCTAGGCTCCAACGTCCTGACTTTC. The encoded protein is CASSLGPLGSNVLTF.

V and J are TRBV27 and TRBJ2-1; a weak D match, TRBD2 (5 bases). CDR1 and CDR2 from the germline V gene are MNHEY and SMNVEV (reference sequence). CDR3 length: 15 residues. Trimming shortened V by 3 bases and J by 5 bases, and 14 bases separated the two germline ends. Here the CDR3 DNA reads TGTGCCAGCAGTTTTTCGGGAACCCAACACAATGAGCAGTTCTTC. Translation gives CASSFSGTQHNEQFF.

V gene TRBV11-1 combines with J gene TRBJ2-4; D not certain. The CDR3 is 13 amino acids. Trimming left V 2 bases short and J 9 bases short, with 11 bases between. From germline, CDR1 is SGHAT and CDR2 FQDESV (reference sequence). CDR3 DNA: TGTGCCAGCAGCTTATCTTTGAGTGGCATTCAGTACTTC. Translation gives CASSLSLSGIQYF. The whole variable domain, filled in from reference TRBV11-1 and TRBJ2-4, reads EAEVAQSPRYKITEKSQAVAFWCDPISGHATLYWYRQILGQGPELLVQFQDESVVDDSQLPKDRFSAERLKGVDSTLKIQPAELGDSAMYLCASSLSLSGIQYFGAGTRLSVL.

The CDR3 DNA is TGTGCCAGCAGCTTTACTAGCGGGAACACCGGGGAGCTGTTTTTT. Translating it yields CASSFTSGNTGELFF. The chain is built from TRBV7-2 and TRBJ2-2, with 8 nucleotides matching TRBD2. The CDR3 extends over 15 amino acids. Germline-derived CDR1 and CDR2 are SGHTA and FQGNSA. The trim removed 3 bases at V and 1 base at J, leaving 1 base unmatched.

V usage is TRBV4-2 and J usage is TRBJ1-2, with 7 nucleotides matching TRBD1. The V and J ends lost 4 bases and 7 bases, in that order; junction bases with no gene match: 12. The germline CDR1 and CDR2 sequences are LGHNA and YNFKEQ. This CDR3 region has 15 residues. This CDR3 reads CASSPAGQSVGGYTF. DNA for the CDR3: TGTGCCAGCAGCCCCGCGGGACAGAGCGTTGGTGGCTACACCTTC.

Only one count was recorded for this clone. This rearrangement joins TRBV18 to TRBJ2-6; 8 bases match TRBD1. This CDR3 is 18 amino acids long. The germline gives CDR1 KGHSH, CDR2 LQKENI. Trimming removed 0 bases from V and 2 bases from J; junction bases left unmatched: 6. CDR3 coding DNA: TGTGCCAGCTCACCACCGGGGCAGGGGGCGACTGGGGCCAACGTCCTGACTTTC. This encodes CASSPPGQGATGANVLTF.

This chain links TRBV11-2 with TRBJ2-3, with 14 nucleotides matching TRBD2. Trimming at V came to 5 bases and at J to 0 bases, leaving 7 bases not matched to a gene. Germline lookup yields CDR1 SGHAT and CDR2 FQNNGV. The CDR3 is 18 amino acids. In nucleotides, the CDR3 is TGTGCCAGCAGCGACGGGACTAGCGGGAGTCTGAGCACAGATACGCAGTATTTT. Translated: CASSDGTSGSLSTDTQYF.

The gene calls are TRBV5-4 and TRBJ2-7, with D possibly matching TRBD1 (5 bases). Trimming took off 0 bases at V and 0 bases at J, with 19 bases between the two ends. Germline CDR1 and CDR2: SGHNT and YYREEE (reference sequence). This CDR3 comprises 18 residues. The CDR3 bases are TGTGCCAGCAGCTTGGGGACGGGTAGGGGCCTGAGCTCCTACGAGCAGTACTTC. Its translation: CASSLGTGRGLSSYEQYF.

The CDR3 region has the DNA TGCGCCAGCAGCTCCGGACAGTTGAACACTGAAGCTTTCTTT. Its translation is CASSSGQLNTEAFF. This chain links TRBV5-1 with TRBJ1-1; the D gene is possibly TRBD1 (6 bases). The CDR3 runs to 14 residues. Germline lookup yields CDR1 SGHRS and CDR2 YFSETQ. The ends were cut back, 3 bases at V and 0 bases at J, with 9 bases in the middle.

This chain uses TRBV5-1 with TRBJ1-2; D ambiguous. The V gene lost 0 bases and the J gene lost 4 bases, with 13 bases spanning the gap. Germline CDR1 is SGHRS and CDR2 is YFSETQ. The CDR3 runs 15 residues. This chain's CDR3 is CASSLDGLRVYGYTF. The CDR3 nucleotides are TGCGCCAGCAGCTTGGACGGCCTTCGGGTCTATGGCTACACCTTC. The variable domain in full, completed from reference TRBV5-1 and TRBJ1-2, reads KAGVTQTPRYLIKTRGQQVTLSCSPISGHRSVSWYQQTPGQGLQFLFEYFSETQRNKGNFPGRFSGRQFSNSRSEMNVSTLELGDSALYLCASSLDGLRVYGYTFGSGTRLTVV.